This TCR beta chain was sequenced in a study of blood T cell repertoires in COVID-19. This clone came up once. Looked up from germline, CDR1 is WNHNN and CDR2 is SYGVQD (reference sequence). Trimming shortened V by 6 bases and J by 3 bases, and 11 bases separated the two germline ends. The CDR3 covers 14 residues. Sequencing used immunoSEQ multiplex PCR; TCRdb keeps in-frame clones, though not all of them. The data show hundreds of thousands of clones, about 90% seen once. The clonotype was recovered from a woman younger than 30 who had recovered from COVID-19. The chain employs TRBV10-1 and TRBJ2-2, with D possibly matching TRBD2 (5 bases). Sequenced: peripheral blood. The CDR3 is CASSGNVDTGELFF. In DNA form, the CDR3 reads TGCGCCAGCAGCGGGAACGTTGACACCGGGGAGCTGTTTTTT.